A selection of T cell receptor beta chains follows, all from one sample in a study of control samples from healthy donors and cancer patients. Profiled with immunoSEQ multiplex PCR; TCRdb holds only in-frame clones, not every one. The data hold under 95,000 clones, with approximately 84% observed a single time. Sequencing was performed on blood. The receptors originated from a man between 50 and 59 years old in good health. Both conserved end residues are part of each CDR3. The D gene is left open where the match is weak.

TRBD2	TRBV7-9	TRBJ2-3	CASSLAGGPSDTQYF	TGTGCCAGCAGCTTAGCGGGAGGGCCGTCAGATACGCAGTATTTT
TRBD1	TRBV3-1/TRBV3-2	TRBJ1-6	CASSQAQQGAGNNSPLHF	TGTGCCAGCAGCCAAGCCCAACAGGGGGCTGGCAATAATTCACCCCTCCACTTT
-	TRBV28	TRBJ2-7	CASSFIIKGYEQYF	TGTGCCAGCAGTTTTATTATAAAGGGTTACGAGCAGTACTTC
TRBD1	TRBV5-6	TRBJ2-7	CASSSFDRVLREQYF	TGTGCCAGCAGCTCCTTTGACAGGGTCCTTAGGGAGCAGTACTTC
-	TRBV9	TRBJ2-2	CASSRVAGELFF	TGTGCCAGCAGCCGAGTGGCCGGGGAGCTGTTTTTT
TRBD2	TRBV24-1	TRBJ2-7	CATSDSGLAETYEQYF	TGTGCCACCAGTGATTCGGGACTAGCGGAGACCTACGAGCAGTACTTC
TRBD1	TRBV19	TRBJ2-7	CASSPLQGASEQYF	TGTGCCAGTAGTCCCTTACAGGGGGCTTCCGAGCAGTACTTC
-	TRBV19	TRBJ1-1	CASSRQGTEAFF	TGTGCCAGTAGTCGCCAGGGGACTGAAGCTTTCTTT
-	TRBV19	TRBJ1-1	CASSIKKGTTEAFF	TGTGCCAGTAGTATAAAAAAGGGAACCACTGAAGCTTTCTTT
-	TRBV24-1	TRBJ2-2	CATSGDGANTGELFF	TGTGCCACCAGTGGGGACGGAGCGAACACCGGGGAGCTGTTTTTT
-	TRBV11-2	TRBJ2-2	CASSRLNPGELFF	TGTGCCAGCAGCCGCCTTAATCCCGGGGAGCTGTTTTTT
-	TRBV5-1	TRBJ2-1	CASSNPPALNEQFF	TGCGCCAGCAGTAACCCTCCAGCGCTAAATGAGCAGTTCTTC
TRBD1	TRBV19	TRBJ1-4	CASRGRTGRTTNEKLFF	TGTGCCAGTAGAGGAAGGACAGGGAGAACAACTAATGAAAAACTGTTTTTT
-	TRBV7-7	TRBJ2-4	CASSRSAVGMAKNIQYF	TGTGCCAGCAGCAGGTCGGCTGTAGGGATGGCCAAAAACATTCAGTACTTC